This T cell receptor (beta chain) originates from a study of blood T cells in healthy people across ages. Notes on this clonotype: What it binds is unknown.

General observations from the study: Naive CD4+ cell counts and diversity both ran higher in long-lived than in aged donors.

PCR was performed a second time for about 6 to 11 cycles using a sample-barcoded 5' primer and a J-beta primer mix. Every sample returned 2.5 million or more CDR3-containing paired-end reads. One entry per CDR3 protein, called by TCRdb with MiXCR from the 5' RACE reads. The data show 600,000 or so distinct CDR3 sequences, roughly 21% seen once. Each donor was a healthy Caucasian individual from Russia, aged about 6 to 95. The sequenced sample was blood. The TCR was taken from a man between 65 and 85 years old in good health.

CDR3 sequence: CASSEISRGNEKLFF. The CDR3 coding sequence is TGTGCCAGCAGTGAAATAAGCAGGGGTAATGAAAAACTGTTTTTT. The chain joins TRBV2 to TRBJ1-4; a possible D gene is TRBD1 (6 bases). The V gene's germline CDR1 is SNHLY and CDR2 FYNNEI. V dropped 2 bases and J dropped 4 bases, with 11 bases sitting between them. CDR3 size: 15 residues.